This T cell receptor beta chain was identified during a study of cytomegalovirus exposure and HLA in healthy donors. The PCR ran on 60 Vbeta and 13 Jbeta primers. Profiling relied on immunoSEQ multiplex PCR, and the TCRdb table lists in-frame clones only, not all of them. The sample carries tens of thousands of clones, about three quarters recorded once. Trimming removed 1 base from V and 4 bases from J; junction bases left unmatched: 5. This CDR3 contains 15 residues. From germline, CDR1 is MGHDK and CDR2 SYGVNS. This rearrangement joins TRBV25-1 to TRBJ1-2; the match to TRBD1 covers 8 bases. The source material was PBMCs. The receptor's source is a man aged 25 to 45 in good health and CMV-seropositive. The CDR3 coding sequence is TGTGCCAGCAGTGAATCCCGGACAGGGTCCTATGGCTACACCTTC. Its protein product is CASSESRTGSYGYTF.